The present TCR beta chain was sequenced within a study of T cell responses to AZD1222 COVID-19 vaccine. On this clone: The antigen is not known.

TCRdb keeps only in-frame clones here, not all; method: immunoSEQ multiplex PCR. The sample yields some 150,000 clones, roughly four fifths seen once. Study-level results: Donors, mostly white British, included more females; clonal diversity was possibly underestimated. CD4 TCRs associated with vaccination spanned spike, dominating at 160-218 and 743-854. Only after the peak T cell response were repertoires sampled. Unmutated variant regions are reportedly targeted by nearly half of spike-specific TCRs.

This clonotype was sampled from an adult in good health. The sequencing here drew on peripheral blood, taken on day 0 of MenACWY control vaccination.

CDR3 amino acids: CASSSSGISSYNEQFF. DNA for the CDR3: TGTGCCAGCAGTTCTAGCGGCATAAGCTCCTACAATGAGCAGTTCTTC. J is TRBJ2-1 and V is TRBV27, with 7 positions matching TRBD2. Germline CDR1 reads MNHEY; CDR2 reads SMNVEV (reference sequence). V lost 4 bases to trimming and J lost 0 bases; unmatched junction nucleotides: 6. The CDR3 consists of 16 residues.